The table lists the clone carrying this T cell receptor (beta chain) with a few counts. This entry belongs to a study of blood T cells in healthy people across ages. Primers used in a second PCR of about 6 to 11 cycles were a sample-barcoded 5' primer and a J-beta primer mix. One entry per CDR3 protein results from TCRdb running MiXCR on the 5' RACE reads. The sample shows 1.6 million or so distinct CDR3 sequences, 30% to 35% of them seen only once. The CDR3 is made up of 13 amino acids. From germline, CDR1 is MNHEY and CDR2 SMNVEV (reference sequence). Sequencing was carried out using blood. This chain joins TRBV27 and TRBJ2-4; D might be TRBD1 (6 bases). The J call may be mistaken, given a closer DNA end match to TRBJ2-7. This TCR came from a woman in her twenties or thirties in good health. Here the CDR3 DNA reads TGTGCCAGCAGATTAGGGGCAGGGGTCGAGCAGTACTTC. Its protein is CASRLGAGVEQYF.